These 27 T cell receptor beta chains were all obtained from the same sample, sequenced in a study of identical twins. TCRdb analysed the 5' RACE reads with MiXCR anew, one entry per CDR3 protein. Of 200,000 to 250,000 distinct CDR3 sequences listed, roughly 12% were seen once; the top ten hold 4%. The same sample was also used in a study of yellow fever vaccine responses in identical twins.

Specimen: memory (CD45RO+) T cells sorted from blood. Source of these receptors: a woman in her late teens or twenties in good health.

This sequence joins TRBV3-1 and TRBJ1-1; D possibly corresponds to TRBD1 (5 bases). Trimming took off 2 bases at V and 9 bases at J, with 22 bases between the two ends. The CDR3 loop spans 16 amino acids. Germline lookup yields CDR1 LGHDT and CDR2 YNNKEL (reference sequence). The DNA of the CDR3 is TGTGCCAGCAGCCAACCACCTACAGGAGCCAAGGTTAAAGCTTTCTTT. It translates to CASSQPPTGAKVKAFF.

This clonotype was picked up a small number of times. The chain joins TRBV15 to TRBJ2-1; 7 nucleotides agree with TRBD2. The CDR3 is made up of 17 amino acids. With V trimmed by 2 bases and J by 7 bases, 14 bases remained unmatched. Germline assignment: CDR1 LNHNV and CDR2 YYDKDF (reference sequence). CDR3 protein: CATSRTTGTTWGNEQFF. DNA of the CDR3: TGTGCCACCAGCAGAACTACCGGGACTACCTGGGGGAATGAGCAGTTCTTC.

This clonotype was observed a handful of times. The rearrangement uses TRBV12-3 or TRBV12-4 and TRBJ2-5; the match to TRBD2 covers 12 bases. The CDR3 length is 15 residues. The V gene end was trimmed by 6 bases and the J gene end by 5 bases; junction bases not matched to a gene: 7. The CDR3 nucleotides are TGTGCCAGCAGGTCTAGCGGGAGGGCCGCGGAGACCCAGTACTTC. Translating it yields CASRSSGRAAETQYF.

The sample holds a few counts of this clonotype. The chain has TRBV7-2 and TRBJ1-4, with D unclear. This CDR3 is 16 amino acids long. Per the germline V gene, CDR1 is SGHTA and CDR2 is FQGNSA. V dropped 5 bases and J dropped 5 bases, with 18 bases sitting between them. CDR3 protein: CASSLRAAKENEKLFF. CDR3 bases: TGTGCCAGCAGCCTGAGGGCCGCGAAGGAAAATGAAAAACTGTTTTTT.

A few counts support this clonotype. J is TRBJ2-3 and V is TRBV20-1; 7 bases are shared with TRBD1. Germline V CDR1 and CDR2: DFQATT, SNEGSKA (reference sequence). Unmatched junction bases numbered 7, after V lost 6 bases and J lost 1 base. The CDR3 totals 14 residues. The CDR3 DNA reads TGCAGTGCCAAGACAGGGAGAGGCACAGATACGCAGTATTTT. This codes for CSAKTGRGTDTQYF.

V gene TRBV6-6 combines with J gene TRBJ2-1, with TRBD2 as a possible D gene (5 bases). Germline lookup yields CDR1 MNHNY and CDR2 SVGAGI (reference sequence). This CDR3 has 13 amino acids. Between the trimmed V and J ends, which lost 6 bases and 5 bases, there was a span of 11 bases. DNA of the CDR3: TGTGCCAGCAGGGCGGGTATAAACAATGAGCAGTTCTTC. Translating it yields CASRAGINNEQFF.

This clonotype was detected only a few times. This chain connects TRBV5-6 to TRBJ2-2; maybe TRBD1 (6 bases). Germline V gene data show CDR1 as SGHDT and CDR2 as YYEEEE. V was shortened by 4 bases and J by 3 bases, with 16 bases between the two germline ends. This CDR3 has 16 amino acids. CDR3 amino acids: CASSLYRARYTGELFF. In DNA, the CDR3 is TGTGCCAGCAGCCTGTACAGGGCTAGGTACACCGGGGAGCTGTTTTTT.

This clonotype was counted only a few times. The V call is TRBV11-2, the J call TRBJ2-7; no reliable D call. The CDR3 totals 14 residues. V was clipped by 2 bases and J by 4 bases, with 12 bases between them. Germline lookup yields CDR1 SGHAT and CDR2 FQNNGV. The CDR3 DNA reads TGTGCCAGCAGCTTAAGCCCAGGACGGTACGAGCAGTACTTC. This gives the protein CASSLSPGRYEQYF.

In its sample, this clonotype was seen a few times. The gene calls are TRBV3-1 and TRBJ1-6; D remains unclear. In germline, CDR1 is LGHDT, CDR2 YNNKEL (reference sequence). The germline V and J ends were trimmed by 2 bases and 7 bases, with 6 bases remaining between them. There are 13 residues in the CDR3. The CDR3 sequence: CASSQSANSPLHF. CDR3 DNA sequence: TGTGCCAGCAGCCAATCGGCGAATTCACCCCTCCACTTT.

This clonotype was detected many times. V and J are TRBV3-1 and TRBJ1-2; unclear D gene. V lost 4 bases to trimming and J lost 8 bases, with 23 bases between them. Germline assignment: CDR1 LGHDT and CDR2 YNNKEL (reference sequence). The length of the CDR3 is 16 residues. CDR3 residues: CASSPRGLVGGQGYTF. CDR3 DNA: TGTGCCAGCAGCCCTCGAGGCCTCGTTGGAGGCCAGGGCTACACCTTC.

This clonotype appeared many times. The chain joins TRBV12-3 or TRBV12-4 to TRBJ1-2; 7 positions match TRBD1. CDR3 length: 12 residues. The V segment lost 5 bases and the J segment 8 bases; nucleotides outside the gene matches: 5. The CDR3 loop reads CASSLTGEGYTF. The CDR3 region has the DNA TGTGCCAGCAGTCTTACAGGGGAAGGCTACACCTTC.

This clonotype occurred many times. The chain uses TRBV3-1 and TRBJ1-1; a weak D match, TRBD1 (6 bases). V lost 0 bases, J lost 5 bases, and 10 bases lay in between. Per the germline V gene, CDR1 is LGHDT and CDR2 is YNNKEL (reference sequence). CDR3 length: 14 amino acids. The CDR3 protein is CASSQEGAMTEAFF. The CDR3 DNA reads TGTGCCAGCAGCCAAGAGGGGGCGATGACTGAAGCTTTCTTT.

V usage is TRBV20-1 and J usage is TRBJ1-4; TRBD1 agrees at 7 bases. CDR1 and CDR2 (germline): DFQATT, SNEGSKA (reference sequence). V gave up 2 bases and J gave up 4 bases; unmatched junction bases: 10. The CDR3 has 16 residues. The CDR3 loop reads CSARHMGTERNEKLFF. The DNA of the CDR3 is TGCAGTGCTAGACATATGGGGACAGAGCGTAATGAAAAACTGTTTTTT.

The rearrangement links TRBV12-3 or TRBV12-4 to TRBJ1-1; unclear D gene. The V end lost 4 bases, the J end lost 11 bases, and 14 bases lay between the germline ends. CDR3 length: 12 amino acids. The CDR3 DNA follows: TGTGCCAGCAGTTCTACAGCCCCGGACGCTTTCTTT. Its translation is CASSSTAPDAFF.

Many counts were recorded for this clonotype. The rearrangement joins TRBV5-1 to TRBJ2-7, with TRBD2 matching over 9 bases. CDR3 length: 16 residues. V trimming: 4 bases; J trimming: 5 bases; junction bases outside the gene matches: 13. Germline CDR1 reads SGHRS; CDR2 reads YFSETQ. The CDR3 bases are TGCGCCAGCAGCAGATCCGGGACTAGCCTCCTCAACGAGCAGTACTTC. It specifies CASSRSGTSLLNEQYF.

This sequence joins TRBV11-2 and TRBJ2-2; D remains unclear. This CDR3 is 14 amino acids long. Per the germline V gene, CDR1 is SGHAT and CDR2 is FQNNGV. The V end lost 6 bases, the J end lost 8 bases, and 16 bases lay between the germline ends. CDR3 protein: CASRRIDPRGELFF. The CDR3 DNA follows: TGTGCCAGCAGGCGGATAGACCCAAGGGGGGAGCTGTTTTTT.

Many counts were recorded for this clonotype. J is TRBJ1-6 and V is TRBV7-9; maybe TRBD1 (5 bases). Trimming pared 5 bases from V and 10 bases from J, leaving 18 bases between. This CDR3 contains 15 residues. Germline CDR1 reads SEHNR; CDR2 reads FQNEAQ (reference sequence). CDR3 amino acids: CASSPPGGIGSPLHF. CDR3 nucleotides: TGTGCCAGCAGCCCTCCTGGGGGAATAGGCTCACCCCTCCACTTT. The full variable domain, its missing parts supplied by reference TRBV7-9 and TRBJ1-6, is DTGVSQNPRHKITKRGQNVTFRCDPISEHNRLYWYRQTLGQGPEFLTYFQNEAQLEKSRLLSDRFSAERPKGSFSTLEIQRTEQGDSAMYLCASSPPGGIGSPLHFGNGTRLTVT.

This rearrangement joins TRBV7-2 to TRBJ2-5; 10 bases fit TRBD1. There are 17 residues in the CDR3. V trimming: 5 bases; J trimming: 5 bases; junction bases outside the gene matches: 14. Germline CDR1 is SGHTA and CDR2 is FQGNSA. The CDR3 here is CASSPQARQGAGETQYF. The CDR3 DNA reads TGTGCCAGCAGCCCACAGGCCCGACAGGGGGCTGGGGAGACCCAGTACTTC.

This clonotype was seen repeatedly, ten times or more. This chain joins TRBV6-2 or TRBV6-3 and TRBJ2-7, with D unclear. The V and J ends lost 6 bases and 3 bases respectively, with 9 bases between them. CDR1 is MNHEY, CDR2 SVGEGT, per germline. The CDR3 spans 12 residues. In nucleotides, the CDR3 is TGTGCCAGCAGCCGCGCCGACTACGAGCAGTACTTC. It encodes CASSRADYEQYF.

This clonotype was found many times. V and J are TRBV7-8 and TRBJ2-5, with TRBD2 matching 15 bases. The CDR3 length is 17 residues. Germline CDR1 and CDR2: SGHVS and FQNEAQ. The V gene end was trimmed by 0 bases and the J gene end by 3 bases; junction bases not matched to a gene: 2. The chain's CDR3 is CASSLAGLAGGKETQYF. DNA for the CDR3: TGTGCCAGCAGCTTAGCGGGACTAGCGGGGGGTAAAGAGACCCAGTACTTC.

The rearrangement links TRBV29-1 to TRBJ2-7; the D is unclear. V lost 6 bases to trimming and J lost 1 base, with 7 bases between them. The CDR3 covers 11 residues. Germline CDR1 is SQVTM and CDR2 is ANQGSEA. CDR3 loop: CSVGDSYEQYF. The CDR3 DNA reads as TGCAGCGTCGGTGATTCCTACGAGCAGTACTTC.

The chain uses TRBV4-1 and TRBJ1-3; 10 bases agree with TRBD1. The CDR3 covers 19 residues. Trimming took 1 base from V and 0 from J; bases not matched to a gene: 9. CDR1 and CDR2 from the germline V gene are MGHRA and YSYEKL. In DNA, the CDR3 is TGCGCCAGCAGCCAAGGGATTCCGGGACAGGGGAGCTCTGGAAACACCATATATTTT. It is translated as CASSQGIPGQGSSGNTIYF.

J is TRBJ1-2 and V is TRBV7-9, with D possibly being TRBD1 (6 bases). Trimming pared 3 bases from V and 1 base from J, leaving 9 bases between. The CDR3 is made up of 14 amino acids. Germline V gives CDR1 SEHNR, CDR2 FQNEAQ (reference sequence). Here the CDR3 reads CASSFQGLNYGYTF. As DNA, the CDR3 is TGTGCCAGCAGCTTTCAGGGGCTTAACTATGGCTACACCTTC.

The rearrangement links TRBV9 to TRBJ2-4; D is unclear. The CDR3 totals 16 residues. Germline V gene data show CDR1 as SGDLS and CDR2 as YYNGEE. V shed 0 bases and J shed 0 bases, with 10 bases lying between them. The CDR3 DNA reads as TGTGCCAGCAGCGTAGACCGTGCCCTAGCCAAAAACATTCAGTACTTC. Amino acid sequence: CASSVDRALAKNIQYF.

This clonotype was counted only a few times. This chain uses TRBV6-5 with TRBJ2-2; 7 nucleotides align to TRBD2. After removal of 4 bases from V and 4 bases from J, the junction contained 6 bases not matched to a gene. CDR1 is MNHEY, CDR2 SVGAGI, per germline. The CDR3 consists of 15 residues. In nucleotides, the CDR3 is TGTGCCAGCAGTTCTTCTGGCGGGAGCACCGGGGAGCTGTTTTTT. This encodes CASSSSGGSTGELFF.

The chain couples TRBV20-1 to TRBJ2-2, with 10 bases that match TRBD2. The CDR3 consists of 15 residues. After removal of 6 bases from V and 2 bases from J, the junction contained 6 bases not matched to a gene. Germline loops: CDR1 DFQATT, CDR2 SNEGSKA (reference sequence). CDR3 sequence (DNA): TGCAGTGCCTATCGGACTAGCGGAAACACCGGGGAGCTGTTTTTT. Amino acid sequence: CSAYRTSGNTGELFF.

This clonotype was detected only a few times. Written as DNA, the CDR3 is TGCAGTGCTAGCCTACAGGGGACTAAAATCGACAATGAGCAGTTCTTC. This translates into CSASLQGTKIDNEQFF. The chain couples TRBV20-1 to TRBJ2-1; D is possibly TRBD1 or TRBD2 (7 bases each). The CDR3 runs to 16 residues. Trimming took 3 bases from V and 5 from J, leaving 20 bases between them. Germline V gives CDR1 DFQATT, CDR2 SNEGSKA (reference sequence).